This T cell receptor (beta chain) stems from a study of blood T cells in healthy people across ages. Donors were systemically healthy Caucasian individuals from Russia aged roughly 6 to 100 years. This clonotype has just a few counts. Its antigen is not identified. Study conclusions and caveats: The percentage of naive T cells correlated strongly with TCR beta diversity.

Next came a second PCR, run for about 7 to 12 cycles, which used a sample-barcoded 5' primer along with a J-beta primer mix. Template switching added a 12-random-nucleotide identifier to every cDNA molecule. A single record per CDR3 protein comes from TCRdb applying MiXCR to the 5' RACE reads. The table lists 580,000 or so distinct CDR3 sequences, about 45% of them singletons. The CDR3 totals 15 residues. CDR1 is SGHVS, CDR2 FQNEAQ, per germline. V lost 2 bases, J lost 0 bases, and 9 bases lay in between. The sequenced sample was blood. This sequence joins TRBV7-8 and TRBJ2-3; D unresolved. The TCR sequence derives from a man at least 80 years old in good health. The CDR3 region is CASSLSLDSTDTQYF. CDR3 bases: TGTGCCAGCAGCTTATCTCTGGACAGCACAGATACGCAGTATTTT.